A selection of T cell receptor beta chains follows, all from one sample in a study of blood T cell repertoires in COVID-19. TCRdb's table, derived via immunoSEQ multiplex PCR, lists solely in-frame clones and lacks some. This table holds 200,000 or so clones, roughly 90% found once. The sequencing sample was made of PBMCs or T cells enriched from blood (not recorded which). These receptors originate from a woman under 30 who had recovered from COVID-19. Both conserved end residues are part of each CDR3. A D gene is named only where the DNA matches it firmly. Size is stated for part of the rows, as once, few or many counts, or as a class when the clone is expanded.

NA | NA | TRBJ2-3 | TRBV11-2 | CASSLAASRAPITDTQYF | TGTGCCAGCAGCTTAGCCGCGTCACGAGCACCAATCACAGATACGCAGTATTTT
NA | TRBD1 | TRBJ1-5 | TRBV6-5 | CASSRGTDSNQPQHF | TGTGCCAGCAGCAGAGGGACAGATAGCAATCAGCCCCAGCATTTT
NA | NA | TRBJ1-2 | TRBV7-9 | CASSLESPIYGYTF | TGTGCCAGCAGCTTAGAATCCCCCATCTATGGCTACACCTTC
once | TRBD1 | TRBJ2-7 | TRBV18 | CASSRSTGYEQYF | TGTGCCAGCTCACGATCGACAGGGTACGAGCAGTACTTC
NA | TRBD2 | TRBJ2-1 | TRBV6-4 | CASSSYGTRQFF | TGTGCCAGCAGCTCTTACGGGACTAGACAGTTCTTC
NA | TRBD1 | TRBJ1-1 | TRBV6-5 | CASSGQTGKTEAFF | TGTGCCAGCAGCGGACAGACAGGGAAGACTGAAGCTTTCTTT
NA | NA | TRBJ2-7 | TRBV6-2/TRBV6-3 | CASSYGGNYEQYF | TGTGCCAGCAGTTACGGCGGCAACTACGAGCAGTACTTC
NA | TRBD1 | TRBJ2-7 | TRBV29-1 | CSVGTGGSYEQYF | TGCAGCGTTGGGACAGGGGGCTCCTACGAGCAGTACTTC
once | NA | TRBJ2-7 | TRBV5-4 | CASSLARGAYEQYF | TGTGCCAGCAGCTTGGCCAGGGGCGCGTACGAGCAGTACTTC
NA | TRBD2 | TRBJ2-1 | TRBV10-1 | CASQGAATSGAPLQFF | TGCGCCAGCCAGGGGGCCGCGACTAGCGGGGCCCCTTTACAGTTCTTC
few | TRBD1 | TRBJ2-7 | TRBV18 | CASSPVTGASSYEQYF | TGTGCCAGCTCACCGGTGACAGGGGCGAGCTCCTACGAGCAGTACTTC
few | TRBD1 | TRBJ1-2 | TRBV30 | CAATGEVNYGYTF | TGTGCCGCTACAGGGGAGGTGAACTATGGCTACACCTTC
NA | TRBD1 | TRBJ1-1 | TRBV20-1 | CSASSGTDYAEAFF | TGCAGTGCTAGTTCCGGGACAGATTACGCTGAAGCTTTCTTT
once | NA | TRBJ2-7 | TRBV24-1 | CATSDPRKSYEQYF | TGTGCCACCAGTGACCCTAGAAAAAGCTACGAGCAGTACTTC
NA | NA | TRBJ2-7 | TRBV6-5 | CASSYSGQTYEQYF | TGTGCCAGCAGTTACTCGGGACAAACCTACGAGCAGTACTTC
NA | TRBD1 | TRBJ1-4 | TRBV7-9 | CASSRGRGTNEKLFF | TGTGCCAGCAGCCGAGGCAGGGGGACTAATGAAAAACTGTTTTTT
NA | NA | TRBJ2-2 | TRBV16 | CASSQPQGTPTGELFF | TGTGCCAGCAGCCAGCCCCAGGGGACCCCCACCGGGGAGCTGTTTTTT
NA | NA | TRBJ1-6 | TRBV19 | CASSVHGEPLHF | TGTGCCAGTAGCGTCCACGGGGAGCCCCTCCACTTT
NA | TRBD1 | TRBJ2-5 | TRBV10-3 | CAISRTGGGGGQETQYF | TGTGCCATCAGCCGGACAGGGGGCGGGGGTGGCCAAGAGACCCAGTACTTC
NA | NA | TRBJ2-3 | TRBV5-1 | CASSLAISGVRIDTQYF | TGCGCCAGCAGCTTGGCCATTTCCGGGGTTAGGATAGATACGCAGTATTTT
few | NA | TRBJ1-2 | TRBV18 | CASSPTGGSYGYTF | TGTGCCAGCTCGCCGACGGGGGGCTCCTATGGCTACACCTTC
NA | NA | TRBJ1-2 | TRBV12-5 | CASDEGTYGYTF | TGTGCTAGTGACGAGGGCACCTATGGCTACACCTTC
NA | TRBD2 | TRBJ2-5 | TRBV9 | CASSVAPQTSGETQYF | TGTGCCAGCAGCGTAGCTCCTCAGACTAGCGGAGAGACCCAGTACTTC
once | NA | TRBJ1-5 | TRBV23-1 | CASSQSGAGALGQPQHF | TGCGCCAGCAGTCAATCTGGGGCGGGGGCCCTGGGTCAGCCCCAGCATTTT
NA | NA | TRBJ1-4 | TRBV3-1/TRBV3-2 | CASSPRPSRGNEKLFF | TGTGCCAGCAGTCCTAGACCAAGCAGGGGTAATGAAAAACTGTTTTTT
NA | TRBD1 | TRBJ1-2 | TRBV30 | CAGGQGGGDGYTF | TGTGCCGGAGGACAGGGTGGAGGCGATGGCTACACCTTC
NA | NA | TRBJ2-7 | TRBV5-4 | CASSRRDYGGAEQYF | TGTGCCAGCAGCCGAAGGGATTATGGGGGCGCCGAGCAGTACTTC
NA | NA | TRBJ1-5 | TRBV7-2 | CASSLAVGLNQPQHF | TGTGCCAGCAGCTTAGCGGTGGGGCTCAATCAGCCCCAGCATTTT
NA | TRBD2 | TRBJ2-7 | TRBV6-6 | CASQPDAGGFYEQYF | TGTGCCAGCCAACCCGATGCGGGGGGGTTCTACGAGCAGTACTTC
few | TRBD1 | TRBJ1-5 | TRBV5-1 | CASSSGQGDQPQHF | TGCGCCAGCAGCTCCGGACAGGGGGATCAGCCCCAGCATTTT
NA | TRBD1 | TRBJ1-1 | TRBV28 | CASSLRGQGITEAFF | TGTGCCAGCAGCCTGCGAGGACAGGGGATCACTGAAGCTTTCTTT
NA | NA | TRBJ2-1 | TRBV12-5 | CASGAGLAYDNEQFF | TGTGCTAGTGGTGCGGGACTCGCCTACGACAATGAGCAGTTCTTC
NA | NA | TRBJ2-3 | TRBV5-1 | CASNSRVTDTQYF | TGCGCCAGCAACTCGAGGGTTACAGATACGCAGTATTTT
NA | TRBD2 | TRBJ2-4 | TRBV4-1 | CASSQDPASGGAKNIQYF | TGCGCCAGCAGCCAAGACCCGGCTAGCGGGGGGGCCAAAAACATTCAGTACTTC
NA | TRBD1 | TRBJ1-6 | TRBV13 | CASSLGLGTGSLTPGGSYNSPLHF | TGTGCCAGCAGCTTAGGCTTGGGGACAGGGTCTTTGACCCCGGGAGGCTCCTATAATTCACCCCTCCACTTT
few | NA | TRBJ1-3 | TRBV19 | CASISIIGGRGNTIYF | TGTGCCAGTATTTCAATTATCGGGGGGCGCGGAAACACCATATATTTT
NA | NA | TRBJ2-1 | TRBV6-2/TRBV6-3 | CASSPQGRGDNEQFF | TGTGCCAGCAGTCCCCAGGGTAGAGGAGACAATGAGCAGTTCTTC